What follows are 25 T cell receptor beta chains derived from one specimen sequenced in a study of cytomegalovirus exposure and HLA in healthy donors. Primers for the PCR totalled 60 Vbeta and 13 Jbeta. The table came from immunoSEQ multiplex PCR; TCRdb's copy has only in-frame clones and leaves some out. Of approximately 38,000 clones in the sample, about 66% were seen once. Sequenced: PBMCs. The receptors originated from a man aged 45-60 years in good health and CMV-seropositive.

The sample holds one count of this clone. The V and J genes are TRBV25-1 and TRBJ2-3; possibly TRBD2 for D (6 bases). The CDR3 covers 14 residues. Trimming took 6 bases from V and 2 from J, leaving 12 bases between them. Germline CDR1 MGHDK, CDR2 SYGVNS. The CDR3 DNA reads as TGTGCCAGCAGCCCAGCGGGCGTCACAGATACGCAGTATTTT. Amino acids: CASSPAGVTDTQYF.

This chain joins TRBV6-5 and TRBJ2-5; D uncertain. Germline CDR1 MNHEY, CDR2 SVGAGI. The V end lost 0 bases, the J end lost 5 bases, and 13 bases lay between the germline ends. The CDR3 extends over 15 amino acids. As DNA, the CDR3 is TGTGCCAGCAGTTACTCCAGATCCAGCAGGGAGACCCAGTACTTC. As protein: CASSYSRSSRETQYF.

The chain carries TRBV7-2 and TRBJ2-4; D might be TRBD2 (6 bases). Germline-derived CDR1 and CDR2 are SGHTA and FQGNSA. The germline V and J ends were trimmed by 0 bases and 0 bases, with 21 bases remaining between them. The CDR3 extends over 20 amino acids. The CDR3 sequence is CASSLASATGTRVAKNIQYF. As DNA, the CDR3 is TGTGCCAGCAGCTTAGCCTCCGCTACCGGGACTCGGGTAGCCAAAAACATTCAGTACTTC.

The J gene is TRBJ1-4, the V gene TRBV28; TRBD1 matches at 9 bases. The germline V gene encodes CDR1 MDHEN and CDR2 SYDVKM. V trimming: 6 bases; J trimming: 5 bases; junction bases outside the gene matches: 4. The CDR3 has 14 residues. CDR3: CASSSGQGNEKLFF. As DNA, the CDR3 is TGTGCCAGCAGCTCCGGACAGGGGAATGAAAAACTGTTTTTT.

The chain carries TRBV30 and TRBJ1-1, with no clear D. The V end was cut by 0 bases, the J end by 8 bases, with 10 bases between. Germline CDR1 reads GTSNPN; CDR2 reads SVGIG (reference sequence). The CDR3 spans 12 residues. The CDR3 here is CAWSVSRAEAFF. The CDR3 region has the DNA TGTGCCTGGAGTGTATCGCGGGCCGAAGCTTTCTTT.

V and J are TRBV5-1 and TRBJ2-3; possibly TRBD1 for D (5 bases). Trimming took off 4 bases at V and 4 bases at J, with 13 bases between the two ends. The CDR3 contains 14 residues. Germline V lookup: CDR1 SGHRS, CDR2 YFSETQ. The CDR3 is CASSVDSLSDTQYF. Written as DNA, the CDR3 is TGCGCCAGCAGCGTCGACAGCCTCTCAGATACGCAGTATTTT.

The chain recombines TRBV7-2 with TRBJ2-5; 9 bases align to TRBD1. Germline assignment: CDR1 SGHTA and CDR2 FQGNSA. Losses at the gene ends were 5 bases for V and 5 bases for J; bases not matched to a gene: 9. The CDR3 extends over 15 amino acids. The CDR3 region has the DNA TGTGCCAGCAGCCTGGGACAGGGTCCTTGGGAGACCCAGTACTTC. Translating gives CASSLGQGPWETQYF.

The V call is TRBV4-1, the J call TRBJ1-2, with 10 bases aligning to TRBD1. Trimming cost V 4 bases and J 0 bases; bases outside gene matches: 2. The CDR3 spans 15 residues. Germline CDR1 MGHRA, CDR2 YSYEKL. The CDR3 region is CASSPGTGANYGYTF. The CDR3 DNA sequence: TGCGCCAGCAGCCCTGGGACAGGGGCTAACTATGGCTACACCTTC.

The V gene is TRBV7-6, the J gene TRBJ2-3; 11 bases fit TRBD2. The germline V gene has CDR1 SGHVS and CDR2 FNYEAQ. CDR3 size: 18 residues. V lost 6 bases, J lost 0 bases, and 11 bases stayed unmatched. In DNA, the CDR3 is TGTGCCAGCAGTCTCCTCGAACGACTAGCGGGGAGCACAGATACGCAGTATTTT. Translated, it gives CASSLLERLAGSTDTQYF.

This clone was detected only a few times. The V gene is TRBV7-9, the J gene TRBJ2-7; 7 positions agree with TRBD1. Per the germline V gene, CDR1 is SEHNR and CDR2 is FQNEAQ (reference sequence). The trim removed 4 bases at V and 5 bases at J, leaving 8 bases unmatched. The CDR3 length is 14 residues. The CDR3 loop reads CASSSSERGHEQYF. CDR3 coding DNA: TGTGCCAGCAGCTCATCCGAGAGGGGGCACGAGCAGTACTTC. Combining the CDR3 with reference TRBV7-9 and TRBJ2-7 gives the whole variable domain DTGVSQNPRHKITKRGQNVTFRCDPISEHNRLYWYRQTLGQGPEFLTYFQNEAQLEKSRLLSDRFSAERPKGSFSTLEIQRTEQGDSAMYLCASSSSERGHEQYFGPGTRLTVT.

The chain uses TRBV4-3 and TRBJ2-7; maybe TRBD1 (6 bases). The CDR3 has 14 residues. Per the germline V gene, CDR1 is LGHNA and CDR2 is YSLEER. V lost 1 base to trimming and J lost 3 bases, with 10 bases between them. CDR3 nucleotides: TGCGCCAGCAGCCAAGGACAGGCCTTCTACGAGCAGTACTTC. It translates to CASSQGQAFYEQYF.

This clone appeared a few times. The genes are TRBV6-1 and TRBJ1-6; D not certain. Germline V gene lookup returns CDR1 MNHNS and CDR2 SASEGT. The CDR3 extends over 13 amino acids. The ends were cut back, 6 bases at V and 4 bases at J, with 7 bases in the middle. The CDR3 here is CASSQSYNSPLHF. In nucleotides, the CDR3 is TGTGCCAGCAGCCAGTCTTATAATTCACCCCTCCACTTT.

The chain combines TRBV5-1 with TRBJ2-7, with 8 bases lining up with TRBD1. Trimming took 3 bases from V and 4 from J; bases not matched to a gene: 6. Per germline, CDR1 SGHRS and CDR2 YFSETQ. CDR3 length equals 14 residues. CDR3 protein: CASSSTGQGYEQYF. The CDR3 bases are TGCGCCAGCAGCTCTACAGGACAGGGTTACGAGCAGTACTTC.

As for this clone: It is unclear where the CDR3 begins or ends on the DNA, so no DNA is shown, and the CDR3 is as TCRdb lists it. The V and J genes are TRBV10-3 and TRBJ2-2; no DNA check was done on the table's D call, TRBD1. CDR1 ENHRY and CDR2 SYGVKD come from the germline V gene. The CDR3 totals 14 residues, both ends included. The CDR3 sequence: CAIMGSFGAGELFF.

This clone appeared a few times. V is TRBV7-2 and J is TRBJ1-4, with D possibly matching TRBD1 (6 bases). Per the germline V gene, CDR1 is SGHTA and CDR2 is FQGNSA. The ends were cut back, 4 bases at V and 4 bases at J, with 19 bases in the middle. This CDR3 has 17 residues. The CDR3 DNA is TGTGCCAGCAGCTCTCTCGGGATGGGGGACATTAATGAAAAACTGTTTTTT. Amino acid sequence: CASSSLGMGDINEKLFF.

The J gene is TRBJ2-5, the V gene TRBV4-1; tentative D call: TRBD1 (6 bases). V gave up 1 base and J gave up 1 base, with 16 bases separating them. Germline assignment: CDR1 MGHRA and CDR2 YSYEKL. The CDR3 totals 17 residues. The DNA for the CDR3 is TGCGCCAGCAGCCAAGCGAAGCTGACAGGCGCCCAAGAGACCCAGTACTTC. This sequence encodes CASSQAKLTGAQETQYF.

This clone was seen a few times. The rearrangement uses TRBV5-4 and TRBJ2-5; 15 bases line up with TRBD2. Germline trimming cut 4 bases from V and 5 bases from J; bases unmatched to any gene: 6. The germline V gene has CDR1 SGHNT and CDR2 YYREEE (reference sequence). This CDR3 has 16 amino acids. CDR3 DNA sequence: TGTGCCAGCAGCCCTGGGACTAGCGGGGGGACTGAGACCCAGTACTTC. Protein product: CASSPGTSGGTETQYF. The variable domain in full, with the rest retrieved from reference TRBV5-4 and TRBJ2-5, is ETGVTQSPTHLIKTRGQQVTLRCSSQSGHNTVSWYQQALGQGPQFIFQYYREEENGRGNFPPRFSGLQFPNYSSELNVNALELDDSALYLCASSPGTSGGTETQYFGPGTRLLVL.

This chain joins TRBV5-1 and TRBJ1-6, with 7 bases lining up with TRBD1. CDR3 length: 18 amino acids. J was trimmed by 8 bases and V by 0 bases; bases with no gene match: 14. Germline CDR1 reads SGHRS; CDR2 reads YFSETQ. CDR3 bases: TGCGCCAGCAGCTTGGAGGGACAGACAACCCGTGGAGATTCACCCCTCCACTTT. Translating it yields CASSLEGQTTRGDSPLHF.

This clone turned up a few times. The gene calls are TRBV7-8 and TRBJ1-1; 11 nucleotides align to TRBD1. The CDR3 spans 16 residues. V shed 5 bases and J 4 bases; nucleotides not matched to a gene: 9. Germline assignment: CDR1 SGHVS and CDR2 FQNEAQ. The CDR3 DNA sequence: TGTGCCAGCAGCCCCGGACAGGGGGCGACGGTCACTGAAGCTTTCTTT. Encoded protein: CASSPGQGATVTEAFF.

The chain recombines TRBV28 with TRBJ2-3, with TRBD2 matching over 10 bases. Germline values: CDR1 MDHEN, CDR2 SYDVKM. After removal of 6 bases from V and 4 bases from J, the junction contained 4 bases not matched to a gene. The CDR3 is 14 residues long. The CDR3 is CASSGAGGPDTQYF. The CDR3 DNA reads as TGTGCCAGCAGCGGAGCGGGGGGGCCAGATACGCAGTATTTT.

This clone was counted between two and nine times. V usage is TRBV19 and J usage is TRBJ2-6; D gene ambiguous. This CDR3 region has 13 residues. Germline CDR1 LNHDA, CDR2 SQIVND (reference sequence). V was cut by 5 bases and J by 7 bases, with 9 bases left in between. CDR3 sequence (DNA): TGTGCCAGTAGTGTAACTGTCGCCAACGTCCTGACTTTC. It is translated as CASSVTVANVLTF.

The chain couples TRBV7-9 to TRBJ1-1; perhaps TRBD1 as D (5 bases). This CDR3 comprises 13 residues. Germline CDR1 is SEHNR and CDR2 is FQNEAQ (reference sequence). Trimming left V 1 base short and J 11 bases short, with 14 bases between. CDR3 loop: CASSLDQGSGAFF. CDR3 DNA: TGTGCCAGCAGCTTAGATCAGGGCAGTGGTGCTTTCTTT.

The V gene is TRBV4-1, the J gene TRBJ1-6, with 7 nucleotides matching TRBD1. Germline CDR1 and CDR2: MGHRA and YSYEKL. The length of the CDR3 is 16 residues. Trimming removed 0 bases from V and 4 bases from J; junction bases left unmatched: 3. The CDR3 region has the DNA TGCGCCAGCAGCCAAGAACCGACAGGGTATAATTCACCCCTCCACTTT. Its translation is CASSQEPTGYNSPLHF.

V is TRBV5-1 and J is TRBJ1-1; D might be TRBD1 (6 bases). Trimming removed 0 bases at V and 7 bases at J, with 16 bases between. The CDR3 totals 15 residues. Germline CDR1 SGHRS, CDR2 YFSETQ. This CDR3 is CASSLVGAGAVEAFF. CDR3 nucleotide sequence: TGCGCCAGCAGCTTGGTGGGAGCAGGGGCGGTTGAAGCTTTCTTT.

CDR3 sequence reads: CASSLPLTATLNTEAFF. The CDR3 region has the DNA TGTGCCAGCAGCTTACCCCTGACAGCTACCCTGAACACTGAAGCTTTCTTT. The rearrangement joins TRBV7-9 to TRBJ1-1; D might be TRBD1 (5 bases). Trimming left V 2 bases short and J 0 bases short, with 16 bases between. The CDR3 loop spans 17 amino acids. Per germline, CDR1 SEHNR and CDR2 FQNEAQ (reference sequence).